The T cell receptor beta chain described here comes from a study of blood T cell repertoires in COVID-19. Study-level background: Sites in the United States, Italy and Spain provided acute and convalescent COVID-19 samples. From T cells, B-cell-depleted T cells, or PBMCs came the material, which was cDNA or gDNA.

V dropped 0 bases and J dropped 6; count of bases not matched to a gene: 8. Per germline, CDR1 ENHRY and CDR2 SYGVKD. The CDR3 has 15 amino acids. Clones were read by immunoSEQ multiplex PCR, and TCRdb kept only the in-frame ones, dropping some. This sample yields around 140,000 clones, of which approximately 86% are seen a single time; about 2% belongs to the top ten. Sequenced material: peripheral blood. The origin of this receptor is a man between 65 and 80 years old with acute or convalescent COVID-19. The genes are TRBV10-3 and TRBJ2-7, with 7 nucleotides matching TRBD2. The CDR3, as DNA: TGTGCCATCAGTGAGTCGTTGAGCGGGGCGCCCGAGCAGTACTTC. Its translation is CAISESLSGAPEQYF.